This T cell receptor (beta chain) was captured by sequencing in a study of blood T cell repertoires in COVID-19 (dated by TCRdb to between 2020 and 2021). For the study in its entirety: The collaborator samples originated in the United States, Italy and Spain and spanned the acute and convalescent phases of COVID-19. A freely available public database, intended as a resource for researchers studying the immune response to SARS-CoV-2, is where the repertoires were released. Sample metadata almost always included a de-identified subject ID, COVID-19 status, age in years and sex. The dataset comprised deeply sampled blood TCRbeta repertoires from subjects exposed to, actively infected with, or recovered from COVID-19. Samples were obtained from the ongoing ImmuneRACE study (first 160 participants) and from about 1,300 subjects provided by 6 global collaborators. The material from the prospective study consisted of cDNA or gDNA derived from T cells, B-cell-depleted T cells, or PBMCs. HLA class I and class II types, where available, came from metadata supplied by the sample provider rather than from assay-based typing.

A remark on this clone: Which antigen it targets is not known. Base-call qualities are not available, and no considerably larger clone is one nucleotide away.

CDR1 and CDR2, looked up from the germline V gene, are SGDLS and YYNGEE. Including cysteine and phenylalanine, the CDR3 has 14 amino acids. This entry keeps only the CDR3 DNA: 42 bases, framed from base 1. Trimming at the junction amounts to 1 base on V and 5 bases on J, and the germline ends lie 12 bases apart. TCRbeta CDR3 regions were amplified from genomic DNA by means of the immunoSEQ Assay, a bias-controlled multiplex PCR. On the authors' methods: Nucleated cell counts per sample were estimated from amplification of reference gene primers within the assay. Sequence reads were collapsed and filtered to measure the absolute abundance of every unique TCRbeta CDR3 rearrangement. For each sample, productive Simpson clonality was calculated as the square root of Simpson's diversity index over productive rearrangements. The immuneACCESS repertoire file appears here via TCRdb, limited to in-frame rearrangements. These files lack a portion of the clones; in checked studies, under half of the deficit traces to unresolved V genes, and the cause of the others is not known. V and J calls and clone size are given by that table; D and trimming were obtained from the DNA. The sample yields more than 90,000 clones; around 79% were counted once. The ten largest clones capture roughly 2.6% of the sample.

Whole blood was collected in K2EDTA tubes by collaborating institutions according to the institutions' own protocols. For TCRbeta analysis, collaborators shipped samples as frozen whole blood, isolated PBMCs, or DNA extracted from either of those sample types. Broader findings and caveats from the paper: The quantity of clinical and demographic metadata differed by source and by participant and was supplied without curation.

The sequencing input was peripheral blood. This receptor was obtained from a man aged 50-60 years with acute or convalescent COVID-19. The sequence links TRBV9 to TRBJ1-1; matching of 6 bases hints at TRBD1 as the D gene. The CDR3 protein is CASSVYAGATEAFF. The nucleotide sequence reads TGTGCCAGCAGCGTATATGCGGGGGCGACTGAAGCTTTCTTT.